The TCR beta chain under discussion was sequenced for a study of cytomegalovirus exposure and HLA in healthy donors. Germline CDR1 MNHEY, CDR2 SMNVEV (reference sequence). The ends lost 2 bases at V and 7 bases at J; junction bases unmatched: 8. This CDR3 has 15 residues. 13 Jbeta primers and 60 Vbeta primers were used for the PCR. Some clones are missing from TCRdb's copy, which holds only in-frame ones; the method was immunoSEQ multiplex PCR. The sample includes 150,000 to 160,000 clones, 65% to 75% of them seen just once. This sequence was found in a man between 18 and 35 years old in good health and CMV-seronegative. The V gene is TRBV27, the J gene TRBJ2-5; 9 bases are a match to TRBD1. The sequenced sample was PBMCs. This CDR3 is CASSLGTQGAGTQYF. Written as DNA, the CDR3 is TGTGCCAGCAGTTTAGGGACACAGGGGGCAGGGACCCAGTACTTC.